The 28 T cell receptor beta chains given below trace back to one sample, sequenced in a study of vaccination and CD4 T cells after COVID-19. Antigens of these TCRs are unknown. Cultured CD4+ T cell DNA underwent sequencing with the Oncomine TCR Beta short-read assay. TCRdb redid the calling of the PCR reads with MiXCR, one entry per CDR3 protein. The profile shows under 30,000 distinct CDR3 sequences, 43% of them singletons. Treatment noted: 10-day PBMC culture with coronavirus spike peptide pools or control peptides (ViraFEST assay). The sequenced sample consisted of CD4+ T cells from blood, cultured in vitro. Every receptor here comes from a human donor who had recovered from COVID-19.

This clonotype has a handful of counts. J is TRBJ2-7 and V is TRBV7-9; 9 nucleotides agree with TRBD1. V shed 5 bases and J 9 bases; nucleotides not matched to a gene: 11. Germline V gene sequence: CDR1 SEHNR, CDR2 FQNEAQ (reference sequence). The CDR3 covers 14 residues. The CDR3 sequence: CASSPPGQGPRQYF. For the CDR3, the DNA is TGTGCCAGCAGCCCCCCGGGACAGGGTCCCCGGCAGTACTTC.

The table lists this clonotype with a few counts. In DNA, the CDR3 is TGTGCCAGCAGTTACTCGTCCCAGAAGGGCTACGAGCAGTACTTC. Protein sequence: CASSYSSQKGYEQYF. The V call is TRBV6-5, the J call TRBJ2-7; D is unresolved. Trimming took off 0 bases at V and 3 bases at J, with 12 bases between the two ends. CDR1 is MNHEY, CDR2 SVGAGI, per germline. CDR3 length: 15 residues.

This clonotype was observed a few times. The rearrangement links TRBV20-1 to TRBJ1-5; 9 bases are shared with TRBD1. The length of the CDR3 is 15 residues. Germline V gene sequence: CDR1 DFQATT, CDR2 SNEGSKA (reference sequence). Trimming at V came to 1 base and at J to 3 bases, leaving 4 bases not matched to a gene. CDR3 sequence reads: CSARVGQGFNQPQHF. The DNA of the CDR3 is TGCAGTGCTAGAGTGGGACAGGGATTCAATCAGCCCCAGCATTTT.

This clonotype showed up just a few times. The V gene is TRBV7-2, the J gene TRBJ1-2; D unclear. CDR1 and CDR2 from the germline V gene are SGHTA and FQGNSA. CDR3 length: 14 amino acids. Trimming cost V 5 bases and J 7 bases, with 17 bases left between them. CDR3 coding DNA: TGTGCCAGCAGCGAAAGCACCCTTAGTGTTGGCTACACCTTC. Translation gives CASSESTLSVGYTF.

This clonotype was recorded a few times. The chain links TRBV6-2 or TRBV6-3 to TRBJ2-1; D not certain. Trimming took off 10 bases at V and 3 bases at J, with 16 bases between the two ends. Germline V gene data show CDR1 as MNHEY and CDR2 as SVGEGT. CDR3 length: 14 amino acids. The CDR3 is CATTSGSLYNEQFF. The CDR3 DNA reads TGTGCCACCACATCAGGTTCCCTCTACAATGAGCAGTTCTTC.

The chain recombines TRBV7-9 with TRBJ2-7, with TRBD1 matching 7 bases. J was trimmed by 3 bases and V by 5 bases; bases with no gene match: 10. There are 15 residues in the CDR3. Germline-derived CDR1 and CDR2 are SEHNR and FQNEAQ (reference sequence). CDR3 nucleotide sequence: TGTGCCAGCAGCAACTACAGGGGACGCGGCTACGAGCAGTACTTC. Amino acid sequence: CASSNYRGRGYEQYF.

The gene calls are TRBV19 and TRBJ1-2, with a tentative D call TRBD1 (5 bases). V lost 1 base and J lost 4, with 10 bases in between. Germline V lookup: CDR1 LNHDA, CDR2 SQIVND (reference sequence). The CDR3 is made up of 14 amino acids. CDR3: CASSIGRQSYGYTF. The CDR3 nucleotides read TGTGCCAGTAGTATAGGCAGACAGTCCTATGGCTACACCTTC.

The rearrangement uses TRBV28 and TRBJ1-2; D is ambiguous. CDR3 length: 14 amino acids. Per germline, CDR1 MDHEN and CDR2 SYDVKM. Trimming left V 3 bases short and J 4 bases short, with 12 bases between. CDR3 bases: TGTGCCAGCAGTTTGGTACAGAAGTTCTATGGCTACACCTTC. Its translation: CASSLVQKFYGYTF.

This sequence joins TRBV28 and TRBJ1-1, with TRBD1 as a possible D gene (6 bases). Germline values: CDR1 MDHEN, CDR2 SYDVKM. V shed 2 bases and J shed 0 bases, with 7 bases lying between them. The CDR3 runs to 14 residues. CDR3: CASSLEGVNTEAFF. The CDR3 DNA reads as TGTGCCAGCAGTTTAGAGGGGGTGAACACTGAAGCTTTCTTT.

The chain carries TRBV10-3 and TRBJ2-7, with 14 bases that match TRBD2. The trim removed 4 bases at V and 0 bases at J, leaving 5 bases unmatched. The germline gives CDR1 ENHRY, CDR2 SYGVKD. The CDR3 spans 17 residues. The CDR3 sequence is CAISGGLAGDPSYEQYF. CDR3 coding DNA: TGTGCCATCAGTGGGGGACTAGCGGGAGACCCCTCCTACGAGCAGTACTTC.

The chain carries TRBV6-1 and TRBJ1-2; D not resolved. This CDR3 spans 15 amino acids. Per germline, CDR1 MNHNS and CDR2 SASEGT. Trimming took off 2 bases at V and 4 bases at J, with 14 bases between the two ends. In nucleotides, the CDR3 is TGTGCCAGCAGTGAAAGTTTCTTGGGAAGCTATGGCTACACCTTC. This sequence encodes CASSESFLGSYGYTF.

The rearrangement joins TRBV2 to TRBJ2-1, with D possibly matching TRBD1 (6 bases). From germline, CDR1 is SNHLY and CDR2 FYNNEI. Trimming took off 7 bases at V and 3 bases at J, with 13 bases between the two ends. This CDR3 has 14 amino acids. The CDR3 sequence: CASKFDRSYNEQFF. The CDR3 nucleotides read TGTGCCAGCAAATTCGACAGGAGCTACAATGAGCAGTTCTTC.

The rearrangement uses TRBV19 and TRBJ2-1, with TRBD1 identical over 8 bases. This CDR3 region has 15 residues. CDR1 and CDR2 (germline): LNHDA, SQIVND (reference sequence). Germline trimming cut 3 bases from V and 5 bases from J; bases unmatched to any gene: 6. The CDR3 here is CASSIHDRGHNEQFF. The CDR3 region has the DNA TGTGCCAGTAGTATCCACGACAGGGGCCACAATGAGCAGTTCTTC.

This clonotype was detected a few times. The chain links TRBV24-1 to TRBJ2-2; TRBD1 aligns across 8 bases. Germline V lookup: CDR1 KGHDR, CDR2 SFDVKD. V gave up 3 bases and J gave up 1 base; unmatched junction bases: 3. This CDR3 spans 16 amino acids. The CDR3 nucleotides read TGTGCCACCAGTGATCCCGGGACAGGGAACACCGGGGAGCTGTTTTTT. Protein product: CATSDPGTGNTGELFF.

V gene TRBV15 combines with J gene TRBJ1-1; tentatively, D is TRBD1 (6 bases). The CDR3 extends over 14 amino acids. Trimming removed 1 base from V and 5 bases from J, with 11 bases in between. Germline V gene data show CDR1 as LNHNV and CDR2 as YYDKDF (reference sequence). The CDR3 loop reads CATSRGGAGTEAFF. As DNA, the CDR3 is TGTGCCACCAGCAGAGGGGGGGCTGGGACTGAAGCTTTCTTT.

This clonotype was seen a handful of times. This chain uses TRBV12-3 or TRBV12-4 with TRBJ2-5; tentatively, D is TRBD1 (6 bases). With 0 bases removed from V and 7 bases from J, the gap between germline ends came to 12 bases. CDR3 length: 14 residues. Here the CDR3 reads CASSLAGTTPTQYF. The CDR3, as DNA: TGTGCCAGCAGTTTAGCCGGGACAACCCCGACCCAGTACTTC.

The chain couples TRBV11-3 to TRBJ1-1; 7 nucleotides match TRBD1. The CDR3 has 15 amino acids. Germline values: CDR1 SGHNT, CDR2 YENEEA. Trimming took 0 bases from V and 2 from J; bases not matched to a gene: 3. The CDR3 protein is CASSLEGQPNTEAFF. CDR3 DNA sequence: TGTGCCAGCAGCTTAGAGGGACAGCCAAACACTGAAGCTTTCTTT. Full variable domain (missing parts from reference TRBV11-3 and TRBJ1-1): EAGVVQSPRYKIIEKKQPVAFWCNPISGHNTLYWYLQNLGQGPELLIRYENEEAVDDSQLPKDRFSAERLKGVDSTLKIQPAELGDSAVYLCASSLEGQPNTEAFFGQGTRLTVV.

V and J are TRBV28 and TRBJ1-1; D gene unclear. The CDR3 is 14 amino acids. CDR1 MDHEN and CDR2 SYDVKM come from the germline V gene. V lost 2 bases, J lost 0 bases, and 7 bases lay in between. CDR3 in amino acids: CASSLGSVNTEAFF. CDR3 nucleotide sequence: TGTGCCAGCAGTTTAGGTTCCGTGAACACTGAAGCTTTCTTT.

This clonotype was detected once. The rearrangement links TRBV18 to TRBJ2-7; D is unclear. Looked up from germline, CDR1 is KGHSH and CDR2 is LQKENI. CDR3 length: 12 residues. Trimming took 4 bases from V and 4 from J, leaving 8 bases between them. CDR3 coding DNA: TGTGCCAGCTCACTTCAGGAGTACGAGCAGTACTTC. Residues: CASSLQEYEQYF.

This clonotype was observed a few times. The rearrangement links TRBV28 to TRBJ2-2; 7 nucleotides agree with TRBD2. CDR3 length: 14 amino acids. CDR1 and CDR2 (germline): MDHEN, SYDVKM. Trimming took 5 bases from V and 5 from J; bases not matched to a gene: 5. The CDR3 coding sequence is TGTGCCAGCAGTCCGGGGGGAGGGACCGGGGAGCTGTTTTTT. It encodes CASSPGGGTGELFF.

J is TRBJ2-5 and V is TRBV7-2; 7 nucleotides agree with TRBD2. The germline V gene has CDR1 SGHTA and CDR2 FQGNSA. The CDR3 covers 16 residues. After removal of 4 bases from V and 2 bases from J, the junction contained 10 bases not matched to a gene. DNA of the CDR3: TGTGCCAGCAGCTCGACTAGCTGGGCATCTCAAGAGACCCAGTACTTC. Translating gives CASSSTSWASQETQYF.

The V gene is TRBV5-1, the J gene TRBJ2-7, with 8 positions matching TRBD2. V dropped 2 bases and J dropped 3; count of bases not matched to a gene: 4. CDR3 length: 14 amino acids. The germline V gene has CDR1 SGHRS and CDR2 YFSETQ. The CDR3 DNA reads as TGCGCCAGCAGCTTCGGGGGGGGTGTCTACGAGCAGTACTTC. Its protein is CASSFGGGVYEQYF. The complete variable domain, with remaining parts taken from reference TRBV5-1 and TRBJ2-7, reads KAGVTQTPRYLIKTRGQQVTLSCSPISGHRSVSWYQQTPGQGLQFLFEYFSETQRNKGNFPGRFSGRQFSNSRSEMNVSTLELGDSALYLCASSFGGGVYEQYFGPGTRLTVT.

This clonotype showed up just a few times. The rearrangement uses TRBV7-9 and TRBJ1-2; the D gene is possibly TRBD1 (6 bases). Germline CDR1 is SEHNR and CDR2 is FQNEAQ (reference sequence). The CDR3 covers 15 residues. V gave up 4 bases and J gave up 8 bases, with 20 bases separating them. Here the CDR3 reads CASSSPWAPRGGYTF. The CDR3, as DNA: TGTGCCAGCAGCTCACCGTGGGCCCCAAGGGGGGGCTACACCTTC.

This clonotype has a handful of counts. The chain is built from TRBV7-2 and TRBJ2-5, with 7 bases that match TRBD2. J gave up 5 bases and V 4 bases, and 10 bases lay outside the gene matches. CDR3 size: 15 residues. CDR1 is SGHTA and CDR2 is FQGNSA in the germline V gene. The CDR3 sequence is CASSSRPTSMETQYF. CDR3 coding DNA: TGTGCCAGCAGCTCACGGCCGACTAGCATGGAGACCCAGTACTTC. The full variable domain, in which reference TRBV7-2 and TRBJ2-5 provide the parts outside the CDR3, is GAGVSQSPSNKVTEKGKDVELRCDPISGHTALYWYRQSLGQGLEFLIYFQGNSAPDKSGLPSDRFSAERTGGSVSTLTIQRTQQEDSAVYLCASSSRPTSMETQYFGPGTRLLVL.

This clonotype was observed once. The V call is TRBV28, the J call TRBJ2-1; D gene uncertain. The ends were cut back, 2 bases at V and 7 bases at J, with 6 bases in the middle. Germline V CDR1 and CDR2: MDHEN, SYDVKM. This CDR3 has 12 residues. The CDR3 nucleotides read TGTGCCAGCAGTTTACCGTGGAATGAGCAGTTCTTC. Residues: CASSLPWNEQFF.

Worth noting for this clonotype: One end of the junction varies from germline; a read error may be responsible. The rearrangement links TRBV6-1 to TRBJ1-6; tentative D call: TRBD1 (6 bases). This CDR3 has 17 residues. From germline, CDR1 is MNHNS and CDR2 SASEGT. CDR3 DNA sequence: TGTGCCATCAGTGAGTCCAGGGGTCGGTCCTATAATTCACCCCTCCACTTT. It yields the protein CAISESRGRSYNSPLHF.

J is TRBJ2-7 and V is TRBV6-1; D unclear. CDR3 size: 12 residues. V lost 5 bases, J lost 7 bases, and 12 bases lay in between. The germline gives CDR1 MNHNS, CDR2 SASEGT. In nucleotides, the CDR3 is TGTGCCAGCAGTAACGACCTAGGTGAGCAGTACTTC. It codes for CASSNDLGEQYF.

The genes are TRBV27 and TRBJ2-2; D assignment may be TRBD1 or TRBD2 (6 bases each). V was pared by 4 bases and J by 0 bases, with 12 bases between. Germline V gene lookup returns CDR1 MNHEY and CDR2 SMNVEV (reference sequence). The CDR3 loop spans 16 amino acids. The CDR3 DNA sequence: TGTGCCAGCAGTTGGTTTAGGGGGGCGAACACCGGGGAGCTGTTTTTT. Translating it yields CASSWFRGANTGELFF.